This T cell receptor (beta chain) comes out of a study of T cells after yellow fever vaccination. The overall study: Where fractions had low cell numbers, libraries were prepared from them with the SMART-Seq v4 Ultra Low Input RNA kit.

V gave up 0 bases and J gave up 1 base, with 4 bases separating them. Germline V lookup: CDR1 SGHRS, CDR2 YFSETQ. The CDR3 is made up of 13 amino acids. Study-wide findings and caveats: Overlap between CD4 and CD8 compartments was detected for a small share of clonotypes.

TCRdb ran MiXCR on the 5' RACE reads and lists one entry per CDR3 protein. Of approximately 300,000 distinct CDR3 sequences in the sample, around 6.8% are singletons; the top ten hold 15% to 20%. This clonotype was counted at least ten times. No antigen is known for it. The V gene is TRBV5-1, the J gene TRBJ2-5; no definite D call. The receptor was derived from a young man who received the YFV17D yellow fever vaccine. The source was PBMCs, collected more than 40 days after the first yellow fever vaccination. DNA for the CDR3: TGCGCCAGCAGCTTGGGGACCCAAGAGACCCAGTACTTC. Protein: CASSLGTQETQYF.